The 5 T cell receptor beta chains below come from one sample, sequenced in a study of OX40 agonist ivuxolimab in advanced cancers. The table came from immunoSEQ multiplex PCR; TCRdb's copy has only in-frame clones and leaves some out. The table shows 89,000 or so clones, with about 91% occurring only once. Sequencing was performed on CD4+ or CD8+ T cells sorted from blood, taken in a trial of the OX40 agonist ivuxolimab. These receptors came from an adult with an advanced solid tumor such as melanoma, head and neck, liver or kidney cancer.

The rearrangement joins TRBV19 to TRBJ2-1; the match to TRBD2 covers 8 bases. J was trimmed by 8 bases and V by 5 bases; bases with no gene match: 20. Germline loops: CDR1 LNHDA, CDR2 SQIVND (reference sequence). The CDR3 sequence is 18 residues long. Here the CDR3 reads CASSPPPGRAGVRDEQFF. The CDR3 DNA reads TGTGCCAGTAGTCCCCCCCCGGGTCGAGCGGGAGTCCGGGATGAGCAGTTCTTC.

This clone was seen just once. The chain has TRBV6-5 and TRBJ2-7; TRBD1 matches at 9 bases. Germline CDR1 MNHEY, CDR2 SVGAGI. Trimming cost V 6 bases and J 4 bases; bases outside gene matches: 7. This CDR3 has 14 amino acids. The CDR3 here is CASSRTQGAYEQYF. CDR3 DNA: TGTGCCAGCAGCCGTACACAGGGGGCGTACGAGCAGTACTTC.

CDR3: CAISEGGQGAHTQYF. The CDR3 DNA follows: TGTGCCATCAGTGAAGGAGGACAGGGGGCGCATACGCAGTATTTT. The chain is built from TRBV10-3 and TRBJ2-3; 11 nucleotides line up with TRBD1. This CDR3 comprises 15 residues. The junction had 6 bases not matched to a gene; V was cut back by 3 bases and J by 7 bases. The germline V gene encodes CDR1 ENHRY and CDR2 SYGVKD.

The chain uses TRBV7-9 and TRBJ2-2, with 7 bases lining up with TRBD1. V shed 7 bases and J 6 bases; nucleotides not matched to a gene: 5. Germline V CDR1 and CDR2: SEHNR, FQNEAQ (reference sequence). CDR3 length: 13 residues. CDR3 DNA: TGTGCCAGCACCATGCAGGGGGCCGGGGAGCTGTTTTTT. Amino acid sequence: CASTMQGAGELFF.

The CDR3 DNA is TGTGCCAGCAGCCTCCGGACTAGGGCCGAACATACGCAGTATTTT. It translates to CASSLRTRAEHTQYF. The chain has TRBV5-4 and TRBJ2-3, with 7 bases fitting TRBD2. The germline CDR1 and CDR2 sequences are SGHNT and YYREEE (reference sequence). The V segment lost 4 bases and the J segment 7 bases; nucleotides outside the gene matches: 12. This CDR3 is built from 15 residues.